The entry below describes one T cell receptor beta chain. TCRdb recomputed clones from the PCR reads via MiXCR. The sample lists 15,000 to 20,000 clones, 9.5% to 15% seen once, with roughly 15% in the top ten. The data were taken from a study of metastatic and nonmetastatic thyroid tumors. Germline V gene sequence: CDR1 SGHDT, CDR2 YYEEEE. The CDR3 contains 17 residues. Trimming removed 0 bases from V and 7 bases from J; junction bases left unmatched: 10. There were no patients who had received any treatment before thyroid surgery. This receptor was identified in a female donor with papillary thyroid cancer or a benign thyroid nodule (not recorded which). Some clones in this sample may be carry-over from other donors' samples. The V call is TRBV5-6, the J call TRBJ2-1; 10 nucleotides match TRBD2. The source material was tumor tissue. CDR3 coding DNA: TGTGCCAGCAGCTTGGTACGCCTAGCGGGAGCTAGGAATGAGCAGTTCTTC. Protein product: CASSLVRLAGARNEQFF.